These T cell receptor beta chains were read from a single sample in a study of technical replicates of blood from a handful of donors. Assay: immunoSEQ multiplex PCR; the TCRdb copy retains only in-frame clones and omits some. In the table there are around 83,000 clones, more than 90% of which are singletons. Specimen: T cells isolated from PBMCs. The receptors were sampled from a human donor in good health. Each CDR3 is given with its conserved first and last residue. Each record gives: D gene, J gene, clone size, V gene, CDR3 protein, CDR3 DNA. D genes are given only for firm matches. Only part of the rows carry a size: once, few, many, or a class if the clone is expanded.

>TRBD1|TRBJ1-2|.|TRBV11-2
CASSLNSDRGGYTF
TGTGCCAGCAGCCTAAACTCGGACAGGGGAGGCTACACCTTC
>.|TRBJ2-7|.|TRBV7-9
CASSFRGSAAYEQYF
TGTGCCAGCAGCTTCAGGGGCAGCGCAGCGTACGAGCAGTACTTC
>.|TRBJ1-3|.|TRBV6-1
CASNPGVSRGNTIYF
TGTGCCAGCAACCCAGGGGTTTCGCGGGGAAACACCATATATTTT
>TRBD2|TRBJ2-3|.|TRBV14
CASSPLAGGITDTQYF
TGTGCCAGCAGCCCACTAGCGGGGGGAATCACAGATACGCAGTATTTT
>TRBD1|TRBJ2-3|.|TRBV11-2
CASSTSHRGDTDTQYF
TGTGCCAGCAGCACCTCGCACAGGGGCGATACAGATACGCAGTATTTT
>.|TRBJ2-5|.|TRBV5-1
CASSLYSQETQYF
TGCGCCAGCAGCTTGTATAGTCAAGAGACCCAGTACTTC
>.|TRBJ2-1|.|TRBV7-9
CASSEVSEEQFF
TGTGCCAGCAGCGAAGTCTCGGAGGAGCAGTTCTTC
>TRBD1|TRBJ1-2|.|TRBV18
CASSPRDSETAYGYTF
TGTGCCAGCTCACCTAGGGACAGCGAAACTGCCTATGGCTACACCTTC
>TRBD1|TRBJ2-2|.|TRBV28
CASSRGQGNTGELFF
TGTGCCAGCAGCCGGGGACAGGGGAACACCGGGGAGCTGTTTTTT
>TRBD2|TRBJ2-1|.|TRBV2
CASRRGGGYNEQFF
TGTGCCAGCAGGCGCGGGGGGGGTTACAATGAGCAGTTCTTC
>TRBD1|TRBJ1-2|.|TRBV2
CASSEWGTGTNYGYTF
TGTGCCAGCAGTGAATGGGGGACAGGGACTAACTATGGCTACACCTTC
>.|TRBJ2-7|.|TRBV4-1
CASSHERGNSYEQYF
TGCGCCAGCAGCCACGAAAGGGGAAACTCCTACGAGCAGTACTTC
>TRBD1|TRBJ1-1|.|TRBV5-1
CASSLVPGQGFLVGSTEAFF
TGCGCCAGCAGCTTGGTACCGGGACAGGGTTTTTTGGTTGGATCAACTGAAGCTTTCTTT
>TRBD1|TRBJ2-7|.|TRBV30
CAWRRDRGSYEQYF
TGTGCCTGGAGGAGGGACAGGGGCTCCTACGAGCAGTACTTC
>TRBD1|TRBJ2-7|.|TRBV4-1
CASSQGPGGDEQYF
TGCGCCAGCAGCCAAGGTCCAGGGGGCGACGAGCAGTACTTC
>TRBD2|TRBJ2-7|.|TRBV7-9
CASSGGRDFYEQYF
TGTGCCAGCAGCGGGGGGAGGGATTTTTACGAGCAGTACTTC
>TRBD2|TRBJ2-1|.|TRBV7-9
CASSLEGEGGPQFF
TGTGCCAGCAGCTTAGAAGGGGAGGGAGGGCCGCAGTTCTTC
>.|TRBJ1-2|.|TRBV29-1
CSDRHYGYTF
TGCAGCGACCGACATTATGGCTACACCTTC
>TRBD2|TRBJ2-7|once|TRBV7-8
CASSLGGLAGVREQYF
TGTGCCAGCAGCTTAGGCGGACTAGCGGGAGTGAGGGAGCAGTACTTC
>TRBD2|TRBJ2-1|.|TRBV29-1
CSVVGGGANEQFF
TGCAGCGTTGTGGGCGGGGGGGCCAATGAGCAGTTCTTC
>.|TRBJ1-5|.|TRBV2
CASKRVGGNQPQHF
TGTGCCAGCAAAAGAGTGGGGGGTAATCAGCCCCAGCATTTT
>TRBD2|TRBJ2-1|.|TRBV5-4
CASSLQGAGGLNEQFF
TGTGCCAGCAGCCTACAGGGAGCGGGGGGGCTCAATGAGCAGTTCTTC